These T cell receptor beta chains were read from a single sample in a study of blood T cell repertoires in COVID-19. Libraries were prepared by immunoSEQ multiplex PCR; TCRdb keeps only in-frame clonotypes and omits some of them. The data contain more than 85,000 clones, approximately 84% of them singletons. Specimen: peripheral blood. The receptors originated from a middle-aged man with active or convalescent COVID-19. Each CDR3 is given without its conserved first and last residue. Each record gives: CDR3 length, J gene, V gene, CDR3 protein.

13,TRBJ1-1,TRBV7-2,ASSSPSGGQNEAF
14,TRBJ1-6,TRBV5-1,ASSLDSAGRGSPLH
12,TRBJ1-5,TRBV19,ASRRQGAAQPQH
10,TRBJ1-1,TRBV12-3/TRBV12-4,ASSLKGVEAF
13,TRBJ2-1,TRBV7-2,ASSSSGLAGNEQF
15,TRBJ1-3,TRBV5-1,ASSPNIGGSSGNTIY
13,TRBJ2-1,TRBV2,ASRQGADSYNEQF
13,TRBJ1-2,TRBV6-5,ASSSREGENYGYT
14,TRBJ1-2,TRBV5-6,ASSSYRDRGLYGYT
14,TRBJ2-7,TRBV4-2,ASSFQGQLTSYEQY